This T cell receptor (beta chain) was retrieved from a study of CD8+CD57+ T cells in acquired aplastic anemia. Background on the study: The sorted CD4+ and CD8+ cells yielded an average around 3.4 ug of DNA. Points from the study as a whole: Overlap between patients and controls comprised roughly 30 CD8+ CDR3 sequences.

Only patients with CD8+CD57+ cell expansion on flow cytometry were chosen for sequencing. Acquired aplastic anemia of severe grade affected all patients. Patients were therapy-naive when their blood was sampled. This clonotype is labeled medium-sized. What it binds is not known. The V gene end was trimmed by 6 bases and the J gene end by 3 bases; junction bases not matched to a gene: 2. From germline, CDR1 is SNHLY and CDR2 FYNNEI. The CDR3 is 13 amino acids. Both TCR beta VDJ combination and CDR3 sequence profiling were carried out. Genomic DNA was the template for this profiling. TCRdb called the reads again in MiXCR, with one record for every CDR3 protein. The profile shows approximately 180,000 distinct CDR3 sequences, 40% to 50% of them singletons.

The receptor was derived from a human donor with aplastic anemia. The chain couples TRBV2 to TRBJ2-1, with 7 bases fitting TRBD1. Sequenced input: sorted CD4+, CD8+, or CD8+CD57+ T cells (not recorded which) from PBMCs. The CDR3 region has the DNA TGTGCCAGCAGACAGGGGTACTACAATGAGCAGTTCTTC. This gives the protein CASRQGYYNEQFF.